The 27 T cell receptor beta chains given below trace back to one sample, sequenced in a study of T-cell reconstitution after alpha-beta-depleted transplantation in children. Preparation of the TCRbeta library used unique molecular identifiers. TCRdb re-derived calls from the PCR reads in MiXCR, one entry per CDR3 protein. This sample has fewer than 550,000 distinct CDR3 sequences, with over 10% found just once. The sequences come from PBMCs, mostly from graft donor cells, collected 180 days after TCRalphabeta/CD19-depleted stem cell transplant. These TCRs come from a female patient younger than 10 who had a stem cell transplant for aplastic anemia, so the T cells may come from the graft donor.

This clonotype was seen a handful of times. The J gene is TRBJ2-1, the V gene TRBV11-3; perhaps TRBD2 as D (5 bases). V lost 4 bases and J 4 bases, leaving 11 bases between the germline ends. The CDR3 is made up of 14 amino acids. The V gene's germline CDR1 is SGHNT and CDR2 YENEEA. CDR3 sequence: CASSSPGTYNEQFF. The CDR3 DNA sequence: TGTGCCAGCAGCTCCCCGGGAACGTACAATGAGCAGTTCTTC.

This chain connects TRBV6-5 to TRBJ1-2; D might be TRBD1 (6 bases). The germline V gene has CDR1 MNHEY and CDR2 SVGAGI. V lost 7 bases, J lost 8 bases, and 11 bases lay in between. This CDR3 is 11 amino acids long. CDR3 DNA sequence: TGTGCCAGCAAACAGGGTGGGGGCTACACCTTC. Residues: CASKQGGGYTF.

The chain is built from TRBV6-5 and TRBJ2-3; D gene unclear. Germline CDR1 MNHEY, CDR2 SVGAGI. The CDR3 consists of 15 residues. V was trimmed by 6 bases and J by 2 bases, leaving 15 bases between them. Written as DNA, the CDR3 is TGTGCCAGCAGGCAGATAGGGTTTTCCACAGATACGCAGTATTTT. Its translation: CASRQIGFSTDTQYF.

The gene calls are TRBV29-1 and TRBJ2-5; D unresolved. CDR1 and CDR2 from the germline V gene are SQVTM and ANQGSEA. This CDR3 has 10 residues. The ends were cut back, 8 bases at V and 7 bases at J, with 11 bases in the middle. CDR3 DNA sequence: TGCAGCCCGACCGCAAGGACCCAGTACTTC. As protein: CSPTARTQYF.

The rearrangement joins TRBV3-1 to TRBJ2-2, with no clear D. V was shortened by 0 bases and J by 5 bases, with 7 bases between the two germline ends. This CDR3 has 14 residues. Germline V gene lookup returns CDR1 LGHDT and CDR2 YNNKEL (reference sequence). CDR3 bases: TGTGCCAGCAGCCAAGATCCGTGGACCGGGGAGCTGTTTTTT. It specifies CASSQDPWTGELFF.

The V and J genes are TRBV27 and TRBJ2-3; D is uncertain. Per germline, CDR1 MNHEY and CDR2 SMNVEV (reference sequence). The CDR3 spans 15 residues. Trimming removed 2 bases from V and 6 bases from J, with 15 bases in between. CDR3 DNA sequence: TGTGCCAGCAGTTTAGGTGGGTCCCTCGGGGATACGCAGTATTTT. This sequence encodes CASSLGGSLGDTQYF.

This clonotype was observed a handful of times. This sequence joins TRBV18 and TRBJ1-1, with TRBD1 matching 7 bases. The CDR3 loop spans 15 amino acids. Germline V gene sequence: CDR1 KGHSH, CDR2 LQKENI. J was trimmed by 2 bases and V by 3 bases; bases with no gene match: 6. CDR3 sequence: CASSPDRELNTEAFF. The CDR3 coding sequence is TGTGCCAGCTCACCCGACAGGGAATTAAACACTGAAGCTTTCTTT.

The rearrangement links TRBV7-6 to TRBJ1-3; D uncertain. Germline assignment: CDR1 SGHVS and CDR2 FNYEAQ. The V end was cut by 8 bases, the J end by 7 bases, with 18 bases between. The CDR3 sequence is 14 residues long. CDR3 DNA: TGTGCCAGCCGGCTGGCGGAGGAGGCCAACACCATATATTTT. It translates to CASRLAEEANTIYF.

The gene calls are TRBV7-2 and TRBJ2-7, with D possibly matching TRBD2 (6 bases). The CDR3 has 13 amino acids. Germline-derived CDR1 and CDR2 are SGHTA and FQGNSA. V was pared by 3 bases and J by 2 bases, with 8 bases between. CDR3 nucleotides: TGTGCCAGCAGCTTTCGGGAGACCTACGAGCAGTACGTC. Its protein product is CASSFRETYEQYV.

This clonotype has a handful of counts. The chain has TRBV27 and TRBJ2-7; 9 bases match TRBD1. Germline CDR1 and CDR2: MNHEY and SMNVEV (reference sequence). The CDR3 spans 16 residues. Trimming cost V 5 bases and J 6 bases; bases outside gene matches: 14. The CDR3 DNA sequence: TGTGCCAGCAGTGGGGTAGCCGGGACAGGGATAGTCGAGCAGTACTTC. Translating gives CASSGVAGTGIVEQYF.

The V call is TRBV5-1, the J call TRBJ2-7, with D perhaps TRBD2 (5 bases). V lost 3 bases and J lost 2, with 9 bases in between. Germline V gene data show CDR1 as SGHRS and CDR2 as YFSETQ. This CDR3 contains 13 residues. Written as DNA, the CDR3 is TGCGCCAGCAGCTCTACTAGTACCTACGAGCAGTACTTC. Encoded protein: CASSSTSTYEQYF.

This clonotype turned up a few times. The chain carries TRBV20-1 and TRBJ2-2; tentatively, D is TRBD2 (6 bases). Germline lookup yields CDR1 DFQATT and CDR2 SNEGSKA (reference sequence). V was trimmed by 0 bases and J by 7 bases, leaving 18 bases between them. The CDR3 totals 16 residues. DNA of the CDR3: TGCAGTGCTAGAGATTCGGGACTCATGCGCAGCGGGGAGCTGTTTTTT. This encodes CSARDSGLMRSGELFF.

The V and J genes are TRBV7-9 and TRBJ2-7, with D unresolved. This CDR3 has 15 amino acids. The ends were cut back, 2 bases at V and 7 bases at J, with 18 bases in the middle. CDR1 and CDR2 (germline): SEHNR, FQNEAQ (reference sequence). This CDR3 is CASSLKSGSMEEQYF. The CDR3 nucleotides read TGTGCCAGCAGCTTAAAGTCAGGCTCGATGGAGGAGCAGTACTTC.

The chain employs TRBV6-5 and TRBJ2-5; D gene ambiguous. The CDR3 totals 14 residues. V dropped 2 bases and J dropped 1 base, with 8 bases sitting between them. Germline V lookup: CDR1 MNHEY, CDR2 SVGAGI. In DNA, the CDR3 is TGTGCCAGCAGTTACCCCGGGTTCCAAGAGACCCAGTACTTC. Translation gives CASSYPGFQETQYF.

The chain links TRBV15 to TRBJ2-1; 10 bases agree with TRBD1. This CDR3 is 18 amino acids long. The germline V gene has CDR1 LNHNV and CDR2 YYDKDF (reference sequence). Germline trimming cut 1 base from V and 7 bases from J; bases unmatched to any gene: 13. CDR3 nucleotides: TGTGCCACCAGCAGAGGATTTTGGACAGGGGGACTAGGGAATGAGCAGTTCTTC. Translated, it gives CATSRGFWTGGLGNEQFF.

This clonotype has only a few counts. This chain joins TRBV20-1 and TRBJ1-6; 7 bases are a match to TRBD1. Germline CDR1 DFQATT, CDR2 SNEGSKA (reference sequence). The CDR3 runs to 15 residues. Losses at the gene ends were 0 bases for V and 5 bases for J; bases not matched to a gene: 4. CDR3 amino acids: CSAREGGRHNSPLHF. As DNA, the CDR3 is TGCAGTGCTAGAGAAGGGGGCCGACATAATTCACCCCTCCACTTT.

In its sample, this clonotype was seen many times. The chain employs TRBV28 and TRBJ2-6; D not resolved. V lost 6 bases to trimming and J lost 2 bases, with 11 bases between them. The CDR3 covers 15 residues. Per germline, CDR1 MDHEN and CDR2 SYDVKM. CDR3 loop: CASSRPLTGANVLTF. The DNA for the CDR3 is TGTGCCAGCAGCCGCCCCCTCACTGGGGCCAACGTCCTGACTTTC.

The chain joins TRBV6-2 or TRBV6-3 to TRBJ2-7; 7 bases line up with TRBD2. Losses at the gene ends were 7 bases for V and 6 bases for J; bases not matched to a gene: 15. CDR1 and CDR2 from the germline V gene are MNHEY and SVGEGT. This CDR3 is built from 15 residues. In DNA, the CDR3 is TGTGCCAGCAATACACCTTCGACTAGCCTCGGCGAGCAGTACGTC. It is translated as CASNTPSTSLGEQYV.

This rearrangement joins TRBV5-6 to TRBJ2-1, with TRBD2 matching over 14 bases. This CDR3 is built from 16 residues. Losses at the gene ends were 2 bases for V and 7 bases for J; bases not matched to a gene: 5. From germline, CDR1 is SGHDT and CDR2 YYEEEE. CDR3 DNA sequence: TGTGCCAGCAGCTTCGGTCGACTAGCGGGAGGGAATGAGCAGTTCTTC. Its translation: CASSFGRLAGGNEQFF. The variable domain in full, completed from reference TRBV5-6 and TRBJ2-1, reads DAGVTQSPTHLIKTRGQQVTLRCSPKSGHDTVSWYQQALGQGPQFIFQYYEEEERQRGNFPDRFSGHQFPNYSSELNVNALLLGDSALYLCASSFGRLAGGNEQFFGPGTRLTVL.

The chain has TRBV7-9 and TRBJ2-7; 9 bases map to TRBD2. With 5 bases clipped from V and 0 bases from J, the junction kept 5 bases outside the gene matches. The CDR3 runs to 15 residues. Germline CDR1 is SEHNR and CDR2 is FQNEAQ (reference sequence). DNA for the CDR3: TGTGCCAGCAGCAAAGCGGGAGGTTCCTCCTACGAGCAGTACTTC. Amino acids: CASSKAGGSSYEQYF.

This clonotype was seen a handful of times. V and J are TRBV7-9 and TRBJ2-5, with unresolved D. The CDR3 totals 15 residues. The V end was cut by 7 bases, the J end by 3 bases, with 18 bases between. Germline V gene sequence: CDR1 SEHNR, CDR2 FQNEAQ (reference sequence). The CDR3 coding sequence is TGTGCCAGCACCGCCTTTTTAAGACGGGAAGAGACCCAGTACTTC. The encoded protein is CASTAFLRREETQYF.

The CDR3 loop reads CASRVFELVWTITPGTGNTIYF. The CDR3 DNA reads TGTGCCAGCAGAGTCTTTGAGTTGGTGTGGACCATCACCCCTGGGACTGGAAACACCATATATTTT. The chain carries TRBV6-2 or TRBV6-3 and TRBJ1-3, with D uncertain. The V gene lost 6 bases and the J gene lost 2 bases, with 35 bases spanning the gap. CDR1 MNHEY and CDR2 SVGEGT come from the germline V gene. The CDR3 covers 22 residues.

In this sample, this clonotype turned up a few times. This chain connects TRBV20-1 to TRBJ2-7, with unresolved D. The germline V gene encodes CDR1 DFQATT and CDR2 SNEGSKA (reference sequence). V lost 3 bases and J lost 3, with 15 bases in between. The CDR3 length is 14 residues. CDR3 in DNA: TGCAGTGCTAGGAGAGTTCTGGAGTACTACGAGCAGTACTTC. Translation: CSARRVLEYYEQYF.

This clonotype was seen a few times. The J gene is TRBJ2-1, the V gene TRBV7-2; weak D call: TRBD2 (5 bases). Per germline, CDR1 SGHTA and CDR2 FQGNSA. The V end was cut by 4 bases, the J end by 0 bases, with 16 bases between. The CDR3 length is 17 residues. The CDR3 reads CASSWGVGGSSYNEQFF. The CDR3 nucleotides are TGTGCCAGCAGCTGGGGAGTGGGTGGGAGCTCCTACAATGAGCAGTTCTTC. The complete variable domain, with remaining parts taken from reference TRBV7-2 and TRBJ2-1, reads GAGVSQSPSNKVTEKGKDVELRCDPISGHTALYWYRQSLGQGLEFLIYFQGNSAPDKSGLPSDRFSAERTGGSVSTLTIQRTQQEDSAVYLCASSWGVGGSSYNEQFFGPGTRLTVL.

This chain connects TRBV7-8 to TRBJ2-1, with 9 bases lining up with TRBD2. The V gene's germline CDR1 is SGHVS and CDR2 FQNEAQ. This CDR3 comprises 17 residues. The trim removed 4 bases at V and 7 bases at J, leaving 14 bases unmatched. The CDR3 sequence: CASSWWTVGLAGNEQFF. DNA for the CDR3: TGTGCCAGCAGCTGGTGGACGGTGGGACTAGCCGGGAATGAGCAGTTCTTC.

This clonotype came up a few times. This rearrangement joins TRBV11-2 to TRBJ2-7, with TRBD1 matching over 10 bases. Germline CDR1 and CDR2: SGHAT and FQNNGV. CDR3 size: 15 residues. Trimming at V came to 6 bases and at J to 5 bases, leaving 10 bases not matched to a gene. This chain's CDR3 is CASRQVGTGAHEQYF. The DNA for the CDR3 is TGTGCCAGCAGGCAAGTGGGGACAGGGGCCCACGAGCAGTACTTC.

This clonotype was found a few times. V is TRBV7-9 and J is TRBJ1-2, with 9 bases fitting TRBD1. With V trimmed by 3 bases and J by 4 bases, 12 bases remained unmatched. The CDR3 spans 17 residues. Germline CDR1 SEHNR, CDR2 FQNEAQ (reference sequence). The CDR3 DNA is TGTGCCAGCAGCTTCCGGGACAGGGAAGATTTAGGCTATGGCTACACCTTC. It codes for CASSFRDREDLGYGYTF.